Below, 27 T cell receptor beta chains from the same sample are listed, as sequenced in a study of blood T cell repertoires in COVID-19. Clones were sequenced by immunoSEQ multiplex PCR, and TCRdb holds only the in-frame ones, with some missing. Of just under 250,000 clones in the sample, roughly 90% were seen once. The sequencing input was PBMCs or T cells enriched from blood (not recorded which). Every receptor here comes from a woman in her thirties who had recovered from COVID-19.

This clone came up once. The rearrangement links TRBV11-1 to TRBJ2-7; possible D gene TRBD1, 5 bases. V lost 8 bases to trimming and J lost 0 bases, with 17 bases between them. CDR3 length: 15 amino acids. From germline, CDR1 is SGHAT and CDR2 FQDESV (reference sequence). The CDR3 is CASGWGPDISYEQYF. The DNA of the CDR3 is TGTGCCAGCGGCTGGGGTCCGGACATCTCCTACGAGCAGTACTTC.

V and J are TRBV29-1 and TRBJ1-1; the D gene is possibly TRBD1 (5 bases). Trimming shortened V by 7 bases and J by 0 bases, and 12 bases separated the two germline ends. The germline V gene has CDR1 SQVTM and CDR2 ANQGSEA. This CDR3 has 13 amino acids. In DNA, the CDR3 is TGCAGCGGTGAGGGACTTATGAACACTGAAGCTTTCTTT. Translation gives CSGEGLMNTEAFF.

The chain is built from TRBV4-3 and TRBJ2-7; weak D call: TRBD1 (6 bases). The germline V gene has CDR1 LGHNA and CDR2 YSLEER. This CDR3 is built from 21 residues. V lost 0 bases, J lost 0 bases, and 27 bases lay in between. The DNA of the CDR3 is TGCGCCAGCAGCCAAGAAAGGGACGGAGACAGGTTCTTACTTTACTCCTACGAGCAGTACTTC. It translates to CASSQERDGDRFLLYSYEQYF.

This rearrangement joins TRBV28 to TRBJ1-2; 9 bases fit TRBD1. This CDR3 has 15 amino acids. In germline, CDR1 is MDHEN, CDR2 SYDVKM. Trimming took 6 bases from V and 4 from J; bases not matched to a gene: 9. CDR3 nucleotide sequence: TGTGCCAGCAGAAAGGGGGGACAGGGCAGCTATGGCTACACCTTC. This sequence encodes CASRKGGQGSYGYTF.

The rearrangement joins TRBV19 to TRBJ1-1; 9 nucleotides match TRBD1. With V trimmed by 5 bases and J by 4 bases, 8 bases remained unmatched. This CDR3 comprises 15 residues. Germline V gene data show CDR1 as LNHDA and CDR2 as SQIVND (reference sequence). CDR3 sequence reads: CASSPRDRVSTEAFF. For the CDR3, the DNA is TGTGCCAGTAGTCCCCGGGACAGGGTTAGCACTGAAGCTTTCTTT. The whole variable domain, filled in from reference TRBV19 and TRBJ1-1, reads DGGITQSPKYLFRKEGQNVTLSCEQNLNHDAMYWYRQDPGQGLRLIYYSQIVNDFQKGDIAEGYSVSREKKESFPLTVTSAQKNPTAFYLCASSPRDRVSTEAFFGQGTRLTVV.

This chain joins TRBV19 and TRBJ2-6, with TRBD2 as a possible D gene (6 bases). Trimming took 5 bases from V and 0 from J, leaving 11 bases between them. The germline V gene has CDR1 LNHDA and CDR2 SQIVND (reference sequence). The CDR3 has 16 residues. The CDR3 sequence is CASSPGGSSGANVLTF. CDR3 nucleotides: TGTGCCAGTAGTCCCGGGGGTAGCTCTGGGGCCAACGTCCTGACTTTC.

The chain recombines TRBV7-2 with TRBJ2-2, with TRBD1 identical over 8 bases. V lost 3 bases to trimming and J lost 5 bases; unmatched junction nucleotides: 5. CDR1 is SGHTA, CDR2 FQGNSA, per germline. The length of the CDR3 is 15 residues. The CDR3 sequence: CASSLETGVTGELFF. The CDR3 region has the DNA TGTGCCAGCAGCTTGGAGACAGGGGTGACCGGGGAGCTGTTTTTT.

Only one count was recorded for this clone. The chain combines TRBV19 with TRBJ2-7; 10 bases fit TRBD1. The junction had 6 bases not matched to a gene; V was cut back by 6 bases and J by 4 bases. The length of the CDR3 is 14 residues. Germline V CDR1 and CDR2: LNHDA, SQIVND (reference sequence). The CDR3 is CASSPTGGPYEQYF. For the CDR3, the DNA is TGTGCCAGTAGCCCGACAGGGGGCCCGTACGAGCAGTACTTC.

This clone appeared a single time. J is TRBJ2-3 and V is TRBV9, with 7 bases matching TRBD2. Trimming cost V 0 bases and J 8 bases; bases outside gene matches: 9. The V gene's germline CDR1 is SGDLS and CDR2 YYNGEE. This CDR3 has 15 residues. This CDR3 is CASSVVGGREGTQYF. As DNA, the CDR3 is TGTGCCAGCAGCGTAGTGGGAGGGAGGGAAGGTACGCAGTATTTT.

This chain connects TRBV11-3 to TRBJ2-1; TRBD2 is a possible D gene (5 bases). The CDR3 has 14 amino acids. Between the trimmed V and J ends, which lost 2 bases and 9 bases, there was a span of 14 bases. CDR1 and CDR2 from the germline V gene are SGHNT and YENEEA. As DNA, the CDR3 is TGTGCCAGCAGCTTAACTAGATCTAACGGTGAGCAGTTCTTC. As protein: CASSLTRSNGEQFF.

This chain joins TRBV23-1 and TRBJ2-7; D is unresolved. TRBV23-1 is sorted into the ORF group, with uncertain function. V shed 2 bases and J shed 2 bases, with 4 bases lying between them. The CDR3 has 12 amino acids. The CDR3 DNA follows: TGCGCCAGCAGTCAAGGGCCCTACGAGCAGTACTTC. It is translated as CASSQGPYEQYF.

The chain is built from TRBV2 and TRBJ1-5; 8 nucleotides agree with TRBD1. The CDR3 is made up of 15 amino acids. After removal of 6 bases from V and 3 bases from J, the junction contained 7 bases not matched to a gene. Germline lookup yields CDR1 SNHLY and CDR2 FYNNEI. CDR3 DNA sequence: TGTGCCAGCAGCCGGGACAGGACCCTCAATCAGCCCCAGCATTTT. Translated: CASSRDRTLNQPQHF.

The chain links TRBV2 to TRBJ2-1; 10 bases are a match to TRBD2. Germline CDR1 is SNHLY and CDR2 is FYNNEI. This CDR3 contains 15 residues. Losses at the gene ends were 3 bases for V and 3 bases for J; bases not matched to a gene: 2. CDR3 protein: CASSEGLASYNEQFF. The CDR3 nucleotides read TGTGCCAGCAGTGAGGGACTAGCGAGCTACAATGAGCAGTTCTTC.

The rearrangement uses TRBV15 and TRBJ2-1, with 14 bases identical to TRBD2. The V gene end was trimmed by 6 bases and the J gene end by 10 bases; junction bases not matched to a gene: 5. CDR3 length: 14 residues. Germline-derived CDR1 and CDR2 are LNHNV and YYDKDF (reference sequence). CDR3 nucleotide sequence: TGTGCCACCAGGGGGACTAGCGGGAGTAGCGAGCAGTTCTTC. Translation: CATRGTSGSSEQFF.

The CDR3, as DNA: TGTGCCAGCAGCTTAGGGGAGGGGCAGCCCCAGCATTTT. Protein sequence: CASSLGEGQPQHF. The chain recombines TRBV11-2 with TRBJ1-5; tentatively, D is TRBD1 (5 bases). The CDR3 extends over 13 amino acids. V was pared by 1 base and J by 7 bases, with 8 bases between. CDR1 and CDR2 (germline): SGHAT, FQNNGV.

The genes are TRBV7-2 and TRBJ1-2; D is possibly TRBD1 (5 bases). The CDR3 sequence is 13 residues long. Trimming took 7 bases from V and 8 from J, leaving 17 bases between them. Per germline, CDR1 SGHTA and CDR2 FQGNSA. In DNA form, the CDR3 reads TGTGCCAGCATATACGTCCTGGGGGGAGGCTACACCTTC. It specifies CASIYVLGGGYTF.

This sequence joins TRBV28 and TRBJ2-1; a possible D gene is TRBD2 (6 bases). The CDR3 totals 12 residues. The germline V gene has CDR1 MDHEN and CDR2 SYDVKM. Trimming cost V 4 bases and J 10 bases, with 11 bases left between them. The CDR3 reads CASSYLGGEQFF. The CDR3 bases are TGTGCCAGCAGTTACCTGGGAGGCGAGCAGTTCTTC.

V gene TRBV28 combines with J gene TRBJ1-1; the D gene is possibly TRBD1 (6 bases). Per the germline V gene, CDR1 is MDHEN and CDR2 is SYDVKM. V lost 3 bases and J lost 2, with 10 bases in between. The CDR3 loop spans 14 amino acids. DNA for the CDR3: TGTGCCAGCAGTTTCCCAGGGGAAAACACTGAAGCTTTCTTT. Amino acids: CASSFPGENTEAFF.

This chain connects TRBV18 to TRBJ2-7, with 14 bases matching TRBD2. V was pared by 5 bases and J by 1 base, with 7 bases of the junction left unmatched. Germline lookup yields CDR1 KGHSH and CDR2 LQKENI. This CDR3 is built from 17 residues. This CDR3 is CASSNRGLAGASYEQYF. Here the CDR3 DNA reads TGTGCCAGCTCAAACAGGGGACTAGCGGGAGCTTCCTACGAGCAGTACTTC.

The rearrangement links TRBV30 to TRBJ2-3; a weak D match, TRBD2 (5 bases). Trimming pared 4 bases from V and 2 bases from J, leaving 16 bases between. The CDR3 consists of 15 residues. CDR1 is GTSNPN and CDR2 is SVGIG in the germline V gene (reference sequence). As DNA, the CDR3 is TGTGCCTGGACGTTGGGTGTGGGAGCCACAGATACGCAGTATTTT. As protein: CAWTLGVGATDTQYF.

Remarks on this clone: A read error may produce the germline difference seen at one junction end. In DNA, the CDR3 is TGTGCCAGCAGCGTAGGTCCCGCAACTAATGAAAAATTGTTTTTT. Its translation: CASSVGPATNEKLFF. The rearrangement links TRBV9 to TRBJ1-4; D ambiguous. Germline V CDR1 and CDR2: SGDLS, YYNGEE. The CDR3 has 15 residues.

This chain links TRBV28 with TRBJ2-1; 7 positions agree with TRBD2. The CDR3 loop spans 16 amino acids. Germline V gene sequence: CDR1 MDHEN, CDR2 SYDVKM. Unmatched junction bases numbered 8, after V lost 1 base and J lost 5 bases. CDR3 sequence reads: CASSLSSAGKHNEQFF. The CDR3 region has the DNA TGTGCCAGCAGTTTATCTTCAGCGGGGAAGCACAATGAGCAGTTCTTC.

CDR3 sequence: CASTFRPSGSDGYTF. CDR3 DNA: TGCGCCAGCACCTTTCGCCCTTCGGGGAGCGATGGCTACACCTTC. The chain carries TRBV5-1 and TRBJ1-2; no reliable D call. The CDR3 sequence is 15 residues long. Germline CDR1 reads SGHRS; CDR2 reads YFSETQ. Trimming stripped 6 bases from V and 6 bases from J, with 21 bases between.

This clone was picked up one time. This chain connects TRBV9 to TRBJ1-1; 8 bases match TRBD1. V gave up 0 bases and J gave up 7 bases; unmatched junction bases: 11. Germline CDR1 is SGDLS and CDR2 is YYNGEE. This CDR3 is built from 16 residues. The CDR3 region is CASSVAPTPGTGEAFF. The CDR3 nucleotides are TGTGCCAGCAGCGTAGCCCCTACACCCGGGACAGGTGAAGCTTTCTTT.

This chain connects TRBV28 to TRBJ1-1, with D hard to call. Germline V lookup: CDR1 MDHEN, CDR2 SYDVKM. With 8 bases removed from V and 5 bases from J, the gap between germline ends came to 9 bases. This CDR3 has 11 amino acids. This chain's CDR3 is CASSSGTEAFF. CDR3 coding DNA: TGTGCCAGCTCTTCCGGGACTGAAGCTTTCTTT.

The rearrangement joins TRBV28 to TRBJ1-2, with a tentative D call TRBD1 (5 bases). V lost 3 bases to trimming and J lost 8 bases, with 16 bases between them. The CDR3 is 14 residues long. Germline CDR1 and CDR2: MDHEN and SYDVKM. CDR3 region: CASSFGGLADGYTF. DNA for the CDR3: TGTGCCAGCAGTTTCGGGGGACTGGCGGACGGCTACACCTTC.

The genes are TRBV29-1 and TRBJ2-3; D call uncertain. The CDR3 contains 12 residues. V was cut by 7 bases and J by 0 bases, with 8 bases left in between. CDR1 and CDR2 (germline): SQVTM, ANQGSEA. The CDR3 loop reads CSARVSTDTQYF. As DNA, the CDR3 is TGCAGCGCCCGGGTAAGCACAGATACGCAGTATTTT.